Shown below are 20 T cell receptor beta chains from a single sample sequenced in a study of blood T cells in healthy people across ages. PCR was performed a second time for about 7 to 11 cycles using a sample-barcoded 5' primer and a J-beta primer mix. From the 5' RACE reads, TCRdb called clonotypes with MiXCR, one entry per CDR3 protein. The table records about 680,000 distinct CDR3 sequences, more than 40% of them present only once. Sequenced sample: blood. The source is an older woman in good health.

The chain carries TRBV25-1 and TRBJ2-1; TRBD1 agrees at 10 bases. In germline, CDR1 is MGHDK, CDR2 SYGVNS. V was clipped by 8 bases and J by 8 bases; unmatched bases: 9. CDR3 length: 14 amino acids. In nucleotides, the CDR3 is TGTGCCAGCGACAGGGGGCGCTTTACAGATGAGCAGTTCTTC. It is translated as CASDRGRFTDEQFF.

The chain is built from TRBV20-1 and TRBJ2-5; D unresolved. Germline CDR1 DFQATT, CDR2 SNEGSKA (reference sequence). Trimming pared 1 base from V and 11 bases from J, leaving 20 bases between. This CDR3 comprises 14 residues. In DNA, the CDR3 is TGCAGTGCTAGAGGTGACGGGTTCTACAATGAGCAGTACTTC. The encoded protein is CSARGDGFYNEQYF.

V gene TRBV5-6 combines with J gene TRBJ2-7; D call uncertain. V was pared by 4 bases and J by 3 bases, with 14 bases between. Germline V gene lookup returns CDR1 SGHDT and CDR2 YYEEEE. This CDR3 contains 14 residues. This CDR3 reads CASSNPTDDYEQYF. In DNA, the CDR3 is TGTGCCAGCAGCAACCCGACGGACGACTACGAGCAGTACTTC. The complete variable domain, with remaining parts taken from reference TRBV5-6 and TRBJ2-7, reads DAGVTQSPTHLIKTRGQQVTLRCSPKSGHDTVSWYQQALGQGPQFIFQYYEEEERQRGNFPDRFSGHQFPNYSSELNVNALLLGDSALYLCASSNPTDDYEQYFGPGTRLTVT.

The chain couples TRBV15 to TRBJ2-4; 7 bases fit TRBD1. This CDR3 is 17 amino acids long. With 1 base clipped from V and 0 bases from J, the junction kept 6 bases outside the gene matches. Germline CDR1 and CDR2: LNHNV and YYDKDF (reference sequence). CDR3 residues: CATSRAPGTEAKNIQYF. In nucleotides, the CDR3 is TGTGCCACCAGCAGAGCCCCTGGGACAGAAGCCAAAAACATTCAGTACTTC.

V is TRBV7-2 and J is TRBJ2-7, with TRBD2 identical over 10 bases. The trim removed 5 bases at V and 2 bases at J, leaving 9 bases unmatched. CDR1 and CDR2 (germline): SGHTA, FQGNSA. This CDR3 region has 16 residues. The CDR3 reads CASSPLAGAATYEQYF. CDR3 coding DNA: TGTGCCAGCAGCCCCCTAGCGGGAGCCGCTACCTACGAGCAGTACTTC.

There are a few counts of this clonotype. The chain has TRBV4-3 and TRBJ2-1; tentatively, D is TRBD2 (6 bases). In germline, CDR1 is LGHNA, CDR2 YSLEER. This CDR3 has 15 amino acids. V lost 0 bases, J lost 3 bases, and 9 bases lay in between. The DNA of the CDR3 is TGCGCCAGCAGCCAAGAAGGGACTGGCTACAATGAGCAGTTCTTC. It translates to CASSQEGTGYNEQFF.

The CDR3 bases are TGTGCCAGCAGCTCCGACAGGGGGCTTAGGGGCTACACCTTC. Its translation: CASSSDRGLRGYTF. The rearrangement uses TRBV7-2 and TRBJ1-2, with TRBD1 matching 10 bases. The CDR3 runs to 14 residues. The trim removed 4 bases at V and 8 bases at J, leaving 7 bases unmatched. The germline gives CDR1 SGHTA, CDR2 FQGNSA.

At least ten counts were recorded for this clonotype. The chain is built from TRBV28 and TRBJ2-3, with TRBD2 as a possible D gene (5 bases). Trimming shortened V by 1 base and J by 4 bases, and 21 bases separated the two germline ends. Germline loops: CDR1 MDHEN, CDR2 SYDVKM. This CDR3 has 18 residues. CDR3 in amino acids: CASSLSPGLGSLADTQYF. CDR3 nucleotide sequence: TGTGCCAGCAGTTTATCCCCGGGGTTGGGTAGCTTGGCAGATACGCAGTATTTT.

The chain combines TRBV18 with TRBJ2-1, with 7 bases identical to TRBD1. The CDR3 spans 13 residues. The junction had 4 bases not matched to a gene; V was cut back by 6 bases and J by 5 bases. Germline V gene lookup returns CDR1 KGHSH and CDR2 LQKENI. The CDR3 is CASSGTDDNEQFF. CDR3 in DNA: TGTGCCAGCTCCGGGACAGACGACAATGAGCAGTTCTTC.

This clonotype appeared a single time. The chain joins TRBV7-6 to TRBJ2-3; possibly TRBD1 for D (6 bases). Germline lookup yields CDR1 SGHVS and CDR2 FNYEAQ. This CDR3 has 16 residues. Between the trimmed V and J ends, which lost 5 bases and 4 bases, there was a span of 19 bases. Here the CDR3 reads CASSARDMVWADTQYF. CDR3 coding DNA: TGTGCCAGCAGCGCCCGGGACATGGTTTGGGCAGATACGCAGTATTTT.

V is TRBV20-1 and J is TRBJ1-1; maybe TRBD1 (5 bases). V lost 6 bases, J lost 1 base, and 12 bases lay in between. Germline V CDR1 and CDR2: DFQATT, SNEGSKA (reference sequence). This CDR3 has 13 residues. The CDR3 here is CSARRDQNTEAFF. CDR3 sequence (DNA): TGCAGTGCCCGCAGGGACCAGAACACTGAAGCTTTCTTT.

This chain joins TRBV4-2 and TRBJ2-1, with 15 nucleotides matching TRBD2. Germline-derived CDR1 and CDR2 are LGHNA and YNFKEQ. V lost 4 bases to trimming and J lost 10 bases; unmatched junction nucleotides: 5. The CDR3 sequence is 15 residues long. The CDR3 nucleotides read TGTGCCAGCAGCCTCGCGGGACTAGCGGGAGGAGAGCAGTTCTTC. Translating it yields CASSLAGLAGGEQFF.

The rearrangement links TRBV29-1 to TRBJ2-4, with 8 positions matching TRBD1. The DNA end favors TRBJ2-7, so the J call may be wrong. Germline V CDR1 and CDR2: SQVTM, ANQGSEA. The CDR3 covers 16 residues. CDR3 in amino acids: CSEPPGQASRSYEQYF. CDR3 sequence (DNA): TGCAGCGAGCCCCCGGGACAGGCCTCCCGCTCCTACGAGCAGTACTTC.

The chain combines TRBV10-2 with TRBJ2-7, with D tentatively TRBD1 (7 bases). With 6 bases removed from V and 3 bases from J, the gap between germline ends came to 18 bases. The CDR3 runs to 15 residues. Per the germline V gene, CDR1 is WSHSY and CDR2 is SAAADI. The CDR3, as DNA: TGCGCCAGCAGCCGAGGTGGCGGGACAGACTACGAGCAGTACTTC. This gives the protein CASSRGGGTDYEQYF.

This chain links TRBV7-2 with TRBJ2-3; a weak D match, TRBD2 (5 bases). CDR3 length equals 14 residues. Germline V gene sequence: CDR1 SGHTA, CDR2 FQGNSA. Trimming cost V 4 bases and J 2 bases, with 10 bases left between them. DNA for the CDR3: TGTGCCAGCAGCTCGGAGCGGCTCACAGATACGCAGTATTTT. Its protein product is CASSSERLTDTQYF.

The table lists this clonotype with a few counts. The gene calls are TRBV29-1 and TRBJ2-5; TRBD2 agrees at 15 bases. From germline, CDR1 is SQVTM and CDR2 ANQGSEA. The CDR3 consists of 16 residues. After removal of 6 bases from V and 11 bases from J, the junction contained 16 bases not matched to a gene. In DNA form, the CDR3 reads TGCAGCGTCGTTGGGACTAGCGGGAGGAGGTACAATGAGCAGTACTTC. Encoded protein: CSVVGTSGRRYNEQYF.

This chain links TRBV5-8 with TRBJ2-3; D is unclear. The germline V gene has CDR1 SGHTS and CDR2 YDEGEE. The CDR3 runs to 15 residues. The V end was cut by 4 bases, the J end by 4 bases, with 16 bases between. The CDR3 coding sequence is TGTGCCAGCAGCCCCGGACCCAACGTCCCAGATACGCAGTATTTT. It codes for CASSPGPNVPDTQYF.

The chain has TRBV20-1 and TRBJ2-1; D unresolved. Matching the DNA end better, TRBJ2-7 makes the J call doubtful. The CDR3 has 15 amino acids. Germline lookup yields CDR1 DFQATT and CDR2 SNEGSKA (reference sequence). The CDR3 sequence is CSASYLQIQYNEQYF. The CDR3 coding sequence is TGCAGTGCGAGTTACCTACAGATCCAATACAATGAGCAGTACTTC.

CDR3 in DNA: TGTGCCATCCCCGCGGACAGGGCAGAGACCCAGTACTTC. Translating it yields CAIPADRAETQYF. This chain uses TRBV28 with TRBJ2-5; 8 nucleotides line up with TRBD1. The CDR3 loop spans 13 amino acids. V shed 10 bases, J shed 4 bases, and the junction held 8 bases outside the gene matches. The germline CDR1 and CDR2 sequences are MDHEN and SYDVKM.

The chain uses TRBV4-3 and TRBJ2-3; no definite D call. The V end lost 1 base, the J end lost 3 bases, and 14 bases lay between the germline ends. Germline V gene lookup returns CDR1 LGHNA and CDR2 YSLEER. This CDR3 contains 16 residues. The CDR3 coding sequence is TGCGCCAGCAGCCAAGGACTGGCCTCCGGAACAGATACGCAGTATTTT. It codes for CASSQGLASGTDTQYF.